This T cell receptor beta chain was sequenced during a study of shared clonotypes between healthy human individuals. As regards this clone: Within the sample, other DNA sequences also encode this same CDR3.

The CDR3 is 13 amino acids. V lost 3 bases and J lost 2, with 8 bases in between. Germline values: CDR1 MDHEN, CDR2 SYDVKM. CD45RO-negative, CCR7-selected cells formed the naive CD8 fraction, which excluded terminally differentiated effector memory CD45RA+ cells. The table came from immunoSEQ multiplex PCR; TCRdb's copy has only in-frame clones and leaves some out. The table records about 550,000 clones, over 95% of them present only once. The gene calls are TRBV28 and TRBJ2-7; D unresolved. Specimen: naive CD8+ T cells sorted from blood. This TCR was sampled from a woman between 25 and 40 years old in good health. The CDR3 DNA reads TGTGCCAGCAGTTTGGGTAGGACCTACGAGCAGTACTTC. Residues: CASSLGRTYEQYF. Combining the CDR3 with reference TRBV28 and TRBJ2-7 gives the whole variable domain DVKVTQSSRYLVKRTGEKVFLECVQDMDHENMFWYRQDPGLGLRLIYFSYDVKMKEKGDIPEGYSVSREKKERFSLILESASTNQTSMYLCASSLGRTYEQYFGPGTRLTVT.